These 32 T cell receptor beta chains were all obtained from the same sample, sequenced in a study of T cells in Graves' hyperthyroidism and ophthalmopathy. Amplification yielded TCR beta CDR3 regions, with RNA transcripts as the source. A set of HTBI primers served as the primers for a first-round RT-PCR of the TCR CDR3. TCRdb recomputed calls from the multiplex PCR reads with MiXCR, one row per CDR3 protein. The sample yields about 330,000 distinct CDR3 sequences, around 13% seen once. Sequencing was carried out using blood. Every receptor here comes from a woman between 35 and 50 years old with Graves' ophthalmopathy.

Remarks on this clonotype: A read error is possible here, since a much larger clone lies one base away. The V and J genes are TRBV12-3 or TRBV12-4 and TRBJ1-1; 7 positions agree with TRBD1. This CDR3 comprises 13 residues. The CDR3 sequence is CAGRLGGNTEAFF. CDR3 nucleotides: TGTGCCGGCAGATTAGGGGGCAACACTGAAGCTTTCTTT.

The V gene is TRBV20-1, the J gene TRBJ2-1, with TRBD2 matching 15 bases. Per germline, CDR1 DFQATT and CDR2 SNEGSKA (reference sequence). This CDR3 is built from 14 residues. J gave up 12 bases and V 5 bases, and 8 bases lay outside the gene matches. The CDR3, as DNA: TGCAGTGCTGGCCCCGGGACTAGCGGGAGGAGGCAGTTCTTC. Protein sequence: CSAGPGTSGRRQFF.

This clonotype was observed a handful of times. The chain joins TRBV9 to TRBJ2-6, with a possible D match to TRBD2 (5 bases). CDR1 SGDLS and CDR2 YYNGEE come from the germline V gene. The CDR3 has 17 amino acids. V lost 3 bases, J lost 3 bases, and 16 bases lay in between. The chain's CDR3 is CASSGYFGGIGANVLTF. In DNA, the CDR3 is TGTGCCAGCAGCGGTTACTTTGGAGGCATTGGGGCCAACGTCCTGACTTTC.

The chain recombines TRBV12-3 or TRBV12-4 with TRBJ2-1; 8 nucleotides line up with TRBD2. This CDR3 spans 16 amino acids. V trimming: 2 bases; J trimming: 6 bases; junction bases outside the gene matches: 9. The CDR3 DNA reads as TGTGCCAGCAGTTTAAGGGTTCGGGAGGGTGGCAATGAGCAGTTCTTC. It translates to CASSLRVREGGNEQFF.

Only a few counts were recorded for this clonotype. V gene TRBV19 combines with J gene TRBJ2-5; TRBD2 is a possible D gene (5 bases). CDR1 is LNHDA, CDR2 SQIVND, per germline (reference sequence). The CDR3 consists of 18 residues. V shed 3 bases and J shed 4 bases, with 24 bases lying between them. DNA of the CDR3: TGTGCCAGTAGTATCGGAACTCGGGGAAGGGTTGGAGGAGAGACCCAGTACTTC. This gives the protein CASSIGTRGRVGGETQYF.

This clonotype was recorded at least ten times. This rearrangement joins TRBV12-3 or TRBV12-4 to TRBJ2-3, with D perhaps TRBD2 (6 bases). CDR3 size: 17 residues. The V end was cut by 0 bases, the J end by 2 bases, with 15 bases between. The CDR3 sequence: CASSLAVLATSTDTQYF. DNA of the CDR3: TGTGCCAGCAGTTTAGCGGTTCTAGCGACTTCCACAGATACGCAGTATTTT.

This clonotype occurred once. The rearrangement links TRBV14 to TRBJ2-1; 10 bases are shared with TRBD1. CDR3 size: 14 residues. Trimming at V came to 6 bases and at J to 9 bases, leaving 8 bases not matched to a gene. Per the germline V gene, CDR1 is SGHDN and CDR2 is FVKESK. CDR3 residues: CASRTGGGMSEQFF. CDR3 sequence (DNA): TGTGCCAGCAGGACAGGGGGCGGAATGAGTGAGCAGTTCTTC.

The rearrangement uses TRBV5-1 and TRBJ2-5; 8 nucleotides agree with TRBD1. The germline V gene has CDR1 SGHRS and CDR2 YFSETQ. The CDR3 contains 14 residues. The V gene end was trimmed by 4 bases and the J gene end by 5 bases; junction bases not matched to a gene: 7. This CDR3 is CASSHGQGYETQYF. DNA of the CDR3: TGCGCCAGCAGCCACGGACAGGGTTACGAGACCCAGTACTTC.

Ten or more counts support this clonotype. The V gene is TRBV9, the J gene TRBJ2-1; 10 nucleotides align to TRBD2. Germline V gene sequence: CDR1 SGDLS, CDR2 YYNGEE. The ends lost 0 bases at V and 5 bases at J; junction bases unmatched: 2. The CDR3 contains 15 residues. The CDR3 spells CASSVGTSGNNEQFF. DNA for the CDR3: TGTGCCAGCAGCGTAGGGACTAGCGGCAACAATGAGCAGTTCTTC.

The chain uses TRBV2 and TRBJ2-1; tentatively, D is TRBD1 (5 bases). The germline V gene has CDR1 SNHLY and CDR2 FYNNEI. Trimming cost V 3 bases and J 10 bases, with 13 bases left between them. The CDR3 has 13 amino acids. This CDR3 reads CASSEIGVGEQFF. The CDR3 nucleotides are TGTGCCAGCAGTGAGATAGGGGTTGGGGAGCAGTTCTTC.

For this clonotype: Being one base from a much bigger clone, this may be a read error. V gene TRBV2 combines with J gene TRBJ1-2, with 7 positions matching TRBD1. Germline lookup yields CDR1 SNHLY and CDR2 FYNNEI. Trimming removed 5 bases from V and 5 bases from J; junction bases left unmatched: 11. This CDR3 spans 15 amino acids. As DNA, the CDR3 is TGTGCCAGCAGTTCTATAGTCGGGACAGCATATGGCTACACCTTC. This codes for CASSSIVGTAYGYTF.

This clonotype was picked up a small number of times. The chain couples TRBV9 to TRBJ2-5, with 8 bases that match TRBD2. The CDR3 extends over 15 amino acids. Germline CDR1 is SGDLS and CDR2 is YYNGEE. Trimming at V came to 0 bases and at J to 3 bases, leaving 4 bases not matched to a gene. The CDR3 DNA reads TGTGCCAGCAGCGTAGTTAGCGGGGCAAAAGAGACCCAGTACTTC. Encoded protein: CASSVVSGAKETQYF.

J is TRBJ1-1 and V is TRBV28; tentative D call: TRBD1 (6 bases). Germline V CDR1 and CDR2: MDHEN, SYDVKM. The CDR3 runs 14 residues. Trimming cost V 8 bases and J 1 base, with 14 bases left between them. Here the CDR3 DNA reads TGTGCCAGCCGAGAGGGACATCCGAACACTGAAGCTTTCTTT. Amino acids: CASREGHPNTEAFF.

This clonotype was observed at least ten times. This chain links TRBV10-1 with TRBJ1-5, with 7 bases matching TRBD1. Germline CDR1 reads WNHNN; CDR2 reads SYGVQD (reference sequence). V trimming: 3 bases; J trimming: 0 bases; junction bases outside the gene matches: 20. The CDR3 consists of 21 residues. The CDR3 DNA is TGCGCCAGCAGTGAACCACTTTACGCTTCCGTGGGGACAGTTAGCAATCAGCCCCAGCATTTT. Its protein is CASSEPLYASVGTVSNQPQHF.

This clonotype was detected many times. The gene calls are TRBV13 and TRBJ1-6, with 8 positions matching TRBD1. The germline CDR1 and CDR2 sequences are PRHDT and FYEKMQ (reference sequence). The V segment lost 7 bases and the J segment 13 bases; nucleotides outside the gene matches: 12. This CDR3 has 14 amino acids. CDR3 amino acids: CASTIGDRPVPLHF. In DNA form, the CDR3 reads TGTGCCAGCACTATAGGGGACAGGCCGGTCCCCCTCCACTTT.

The V gene is TRBV10-3, the J gene TRBJ2-5; D is possibly TRBD1 or TRBD2 (7 bases each). Trimming left V 3 bases short and J 5 bases short, with 19 bases between. CDR3 length equals 16 residues. Germline V CDR1 and CDR2: ENHRY, SYGVKD. The CDR3: CAISDPMRQGGETQYF. CDR3 in DNA: TGTGCCATCAGTGACCCGATGCGACAGGGAGGGGAGACCCAGTACTTC.

This clonotype has ten or more counts. The rearrangement links TRBV15 to TRBJ1-3; no firm D call. V was shortened by 4 bases and J by 4 bases, with 8 bases between the two germline ends. In germline, CDR1 is LNHNV, CDR2 YYDKDF (reference sequence). This CDR3 has 13 residues. As DNA, the CDR3 is TGTGCCACCAGCATTCGAATCGGAAACACCATATATTTT. Residues: CATSIRIGNTIYF.

This clonotype showed up many times. This chain connects TRBV2 to TRBJ2-7; 8 bases match TRBD2. Trimming took 5 bases from V and 2 from J; bases not matched to a gene: 8. Germline assignment: CDR1 SNHLY and CDR2 FYNNEI. CDR3 size: 15 residues. CDR3 bases: TGTGCCAGCAGTACACGCGGGAGGAGCCCCTACGAGCAGTACTTC. Translation gives CASSTRGRSPYEQYF. The variable domain in full, completed from reference TRBV2 and TRBJ2-7, reads EPEVTQTPSHQVTQMGQEVILRCVPISNHLYFYWYRQILGQKVEFLVSFYNNEISEKSEIFDDQFSVERPDGSNFTLKIRSTKLEDSAMYFCASSTRGRSPYEQYFGPGTRLTVT.

Many counts were recorded for this clonotype. The chain couples TRBV5-1 to TRBJ2-1; TRBD2 might be the D (7 bases). With 0 bases removed from V and 8 bases from J, the gap between germline ends came to 12 bases. CDR1 SGHRS and CDR2 YFSETQ come from the germline V gene. CDR3 length equals 14 residues. In DNA form, the CDR3 reads TGCGCCAGCAGCTTGGCCGGGGGGCGGGATGAGCAGTTCTTC. Translated: CASSLAGGRDEQFF.

This clonotype was counted ten times or more. The rearrangement joins TRBV5-1 to TRBJ1-2; no clear D. This CDR3 has 16 amino acids. Germline CDR1 reads SGHRS; CDR2 reads YFSETQ. Trimming pared 3 bases from V and 7 bases from J, leaving 22 bases between. CDR3 sequence (DNA): TGCGCCAGCAGCTCCCGTTTGGGAGACCCGTGGACTGGCTACACCTTC. Translating gives CASSSRLGDPWTGYTF.

This clonotype appeared many times. The chain is built from TRBV7-6 and TRBJ2-2, with D hard to call. V was pared by 5 bases and J by 6 bases, with 10 bases between. The germline V gene has CDR1 SGHVS and CDR2 FNYEAQ. The CDR3 has 13 residues. The CDR3 here is CASSPVQSGELFF. The CDR3 DNA follows: TGTGCCAGCAGCCCGGTCCAATCCGGGGAGCTGTTTTTT.

The chain combines TRBV7-9 with TRBJ2-2; TRBD1 matches 9 bases. The germline V gene encodes CDR1 SEHNR and CDR2 FQNEAQ (reference sequence). The trim removed 1 base at V and 7 bases at J, leaving 13 bases unmatched. CDR3 length: 18 residues. The CDR3 is CASSLGLPGTGRNGELFF. The DNA for the CDR3 is TGTGCCAGCAGCTTAGGACTACCCGGGACAGGGAGGAACGGGGAGCTGTTTTTT. The full variable domain, its missing parts supplied by reference TRBV7-9 and TRBJ2-2, is DTGVSQNPRHKITKRGQNVTFRCDPISEHNRLYWYRQTLGQGPEFLTYFQNEAQLEKSRLLSDRFSAERPKGSFSTLEIQRTEQGDSAMYLCASSLGLPGTGRNGELFFGEGSRLTVL.

This clonotype was observed at least ten times. The chain uses TRBV12-5 and TRBJ1-1; D may be TRBD1 (6 bases). CDR1 and CDR2 from the germline V gene are LGHNT and FRNRAP. This CDR3 spans 15 amino acids. The germline V and J ends were trimmed by 5 bases and 2 bases, with 15 bases remaining between them. The CDR3 is CASGTGQTPNTEAFF. DNA of the CDR3: TGTGCTAGTGGTACAGGACAGACCCCCAACACTGAAGCTTTCTTT.

The chain joins TRBV18 to TRBJ2-5, with D perhaps TRBD2 (6 bases). Germline values: CDR1 KGHSH, CDR2 LQKENI. Trimming shortened V by 2 bases and J by 5 bases, and 9 bases separated the two germline ends. The CDR3 loop spans 13 amino acids. CDR3 bases: TGTGCCAGCTCACCAGCGGGATTGGAGACCCAGTACTTC. Translation gives CASSPAGLETQYF.

The chain couples TRBV18 to TRBJ2-3; no clear D gene. The V end lost 2 bases, the J end lost 5 bases, and 17 bases lay between the germline ends. The CDR3 is made up of 16 amino acids. Germline V gene sequence: CDR1 KGHSH, CDR2 LQKENI. The DNA of the CDR3 is TGTGCCAGCTCACCAGTTAGGCCTACCTCGGGAGATACGCAGTATTTT. This codes for CASSPVRPTSGDTQYF.

This clonotype was picked up a small number of times. The chain carries TRBV4-1 and TRBJ2-5; D is perhaps TRBD1 (5 bases). The V gene's germline CDR1 is MGHRA and CDR2 YSYEKL. The V end was cut by 5 bases, the J end by 1 base, with 17 bases between. The CDR3 consists of 16 residues. CDR3 in DNA: TGCGCCAGCAGCTCTATTTGGGGCAGGCTCCAAGAGACCCAGTACTTC. This sequence encodes CASSSIWGRLQETQYF.

The rearrangement uses TRBV15 and TRBJ2-5; 8 bases agree with TRBD1. From germline, CDR1 is LNHNV and CDR2 YYDKDF (reference sequence). With V trimmed by 3 bases and J by 5 bases, 8 bases remained unmatched. This CDR3 comprises 15 residues. CDR3 bases: TGTGCCACCAGCAGGCCCGGGACAGGCCATGAGACCCAGTACTTC. It specifies CATSRPGTGHETQYF.

This clonotype has a count of ten or more. The V gene is TRBV11-1, the J gene TRBJ2-2; D possibly uses TRBD1 or TRBD2 (5 bases each). Germline V gives CDR1 SGHAT, CDR2 FQDESV (reference sequence). The CDR3 sequence is 14 residues long. V was pared by 5 bases and J by 7 bases, with 14 bases between. The CDR3 nucleotides are TGTGCCAGCAGCCGGGACGTGGATGTCGGGGAGCTGTTTTTT. It is translated as CASSRDVDVGELFF.

Ten or more counts support this clonotype. V usage is TRBV20-1 and J usage is TRBJ1-2; D is perhaps TRBD1 (6 bases). Deletions cut 1 base from V and 4 bases from J, with 19 bases between. The CDR3 length is 16 residues. The V gene's germline CDR1 is DFQATT and CDR2 SNEGSKA (reference sequence). In nucleotides, the CDR3 is TGCAGTGCTAGAGGAAATGGCAGAAAGGGGGGCTATGGCTACACCTTC. Translated, it gives CSARGNGRKGGYGYTF.

The rearrangement uses TRBV5-4 and TRBJ1-2; D might be TRBD1 (5 bases). The CDR3 loop spans 16 amino acids. V lost 0 bases to trimming and J lost 3 bases, with 15 bases between them. The germline gives CDR1 SGHNT, CDR2 YYREEE (reference sequence). In DNA form, the CDR3 reads TGTGCCAGCAGCTTGGGTGCCTTGGGACGGTACTATGGCTACACCTTC. Translation gives CASSLGALGRYYGYTF.

This clonotype was recorded many times. This CDR3 is CASSAGHSNQPQHF. The DNA of the CDR3 is TGTGCCAGCAGCGCTGGGCATAGCAATCAGCCCCAGCATTTT. This rearrangement joins TRBV12-3 or TRBV12-4 to TRBJ1-5; no reliable D call. Trimming took off 6 bases at V and 0 bases at J, with 9 bases between the two ends. The CDR3 is made up of 14 amino acids.

This sequence joins TRBV20-1 and TRBJ2-1; 8 bases align to TRBD2. V trimming: 5 bases; J trimming: 5 bases; junction bases outside the gene matches: 8. CDR1 and CDR2 (germline): DFQATT, SNEGSKA (reference sequence). CDR3 length: 14 residues. This CDR3 reads CSAQTSEFNNEQFF. CDR3 DNA: TGCAGTGCTCAGACTAGCGAGTTCAACAATGAGCAGTTCTTC.